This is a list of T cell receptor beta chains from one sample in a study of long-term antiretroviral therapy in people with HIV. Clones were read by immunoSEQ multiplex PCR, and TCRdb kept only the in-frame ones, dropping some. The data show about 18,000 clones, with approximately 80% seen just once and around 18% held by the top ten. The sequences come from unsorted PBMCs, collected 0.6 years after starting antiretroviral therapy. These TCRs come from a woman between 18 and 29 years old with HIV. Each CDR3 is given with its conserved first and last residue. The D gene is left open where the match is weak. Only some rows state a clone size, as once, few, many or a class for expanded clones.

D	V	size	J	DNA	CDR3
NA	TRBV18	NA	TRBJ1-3	TGTGCCAGCTCACCGACGAACCAGGCTTCTGGAAACACCATATATTTT	CASSPTNQASGNTIYF
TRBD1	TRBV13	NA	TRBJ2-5	TGTGCCAGCAGCTTGGACCGACGGGACAGGGTGGAGACCCAGTACTTC	CASSLDRRDRVETQYF
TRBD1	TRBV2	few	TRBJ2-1	TGTGCCAGCATTGACAGGGCCTACAATGAGCAGTTCTTC	CASIDRAYNEQFF
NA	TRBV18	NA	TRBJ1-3	TGTGCCAGCTCACCAGCGGGGGGGCCGGCTGGAAACACCATATATTTT	CASSPAGGPAGNTIYF
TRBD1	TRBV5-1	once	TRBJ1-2	TGCGCCAGCAGCCAAGGGACAGCTAACTATGGCTACACCTTC	CASSQGTANYGYTF
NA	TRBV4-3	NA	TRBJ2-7	TGCGCCAGCAGCCAAGTGTGGGGAGATACCTACGAGCAGTACTTC	CASSQVWGDTYEQYF
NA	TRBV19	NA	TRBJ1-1	TGTGCCAGTAGTGCCAGGGACATGAACACTGAAGCTTTCTTT	CASSARDMNTEAFF
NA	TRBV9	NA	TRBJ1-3	TGTGCCAGCAGCGTTGGAGGGACGCCAGGAAACACCATATATTTT	CASSVGGTPGNTIYF
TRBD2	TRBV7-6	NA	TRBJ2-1	TGTGCCAGCAGCCCCTATGTAGCGGGAGTTAATGAGCAGTTCTTC	CASSPYVAGVNEQFF
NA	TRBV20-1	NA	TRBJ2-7	TGCAGTGCTTCCGACTACGAGCAGTACTTC	CSASDYEQYF
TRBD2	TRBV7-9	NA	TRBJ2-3	TGTGCCAGCAGCTTAACTAGCGGGACCACAGATACGCAGTATTTT	CASSLTSGTTDTQYF
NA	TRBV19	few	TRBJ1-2	TGTGCCAGCATATCACCGGGGCAGGTCGTAGGAGGCTACACCTTC	CASISPGQVVGGYTF
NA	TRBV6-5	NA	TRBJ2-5	TGTGCCAGCAGTTGGGCGGCAGGGAGCCAAGAGACCCAGTACTTC	CASSWAAGSQETQYF
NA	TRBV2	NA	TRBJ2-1	TGTGCCAGCAGGGGACTCCCCAGCTCCTACAATGAGCAGTTCTTC	CASRGLPSSYNEQFF
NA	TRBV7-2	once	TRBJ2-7	TGTGCCAGCAGCTCATGGCCCTCCTACGAGCAGTACTTC	CASSSWPSYEQYF
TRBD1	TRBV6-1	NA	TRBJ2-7	TGTGCCAGCAGTGAGACAGGGTTTTACGAGCAGTACTTC	CASSETGFYEQYF
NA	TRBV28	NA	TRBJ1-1	TGTGCCAGCAGTTTCGTCATGAACACTGAAGCTTTCTTT	CASSFVMNTEAFF
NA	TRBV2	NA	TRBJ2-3	TGTGCCAGCAAAGAGGGGTACACAGATACGCAGTATTTT	CASKEGYTDTQYF
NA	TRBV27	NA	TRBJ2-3	TGTGCCAGCAAGCACAGGAGGCGAGGCACAGATACGCAGTATTTT	CASKHRRRGTDTQYF
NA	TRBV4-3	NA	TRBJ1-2	TGCGCCAGCAGCCAAACCCTCTTGGACAGTTTAAACTATGGCTACACCTTC	CASSQTLLDSLNYGYTF